This T cell receptor (beta chain) originates from a study of identifying expanded T cells in peripheral blood. No infections or other immune events were documented during collection. The germline V and J ends were trimmed by 6 bases and 4 bases, with 15 bases remaining between them. The germline gives CDR1 MDHEN, CDR2 SYDVKM. The CDR3 runs 14 residues. Remarks on this clone: Its cognate antigen is unknown.

Study-wide findings and caveats: Differentially abundant clones: 1 to 1.5 between replicates, 16.4 at two to three weeks, 18 to 20 at four. Clone count variance between roughly 2-week samples rose with total template count.

Profiling relied on immunoSEQ multiplex PCR, and the TCRdb table lists in-frame clones only, not all of them. The data contain about 97,000 clones, about 83% of them seen just once; the ten biggest clones take up approximately 17%. This receptor was identified in a person aged 18 to 69 in good health. The specimen sequenced was blood. The chain couples TRBV28 to TRBJ2-5; weak D call: TRBD1 (6 bases). CDR3 nucleotides: TGTGCCAGCAGCTTACCACAGGGAACAGAGACCCAGTACTTC. Protein product: CASSLPQGTETQYF.